Presented here are 7 T cell receptor beta chains from one specimen sequenced in a study of cytomegalovirus exposure and HLA in healthy donors. PCR was performed using 60 Vbeta and 13 Jbeta primers. The protocol was immunoSEQ multiplex PCR, while the TCRdb copy is restricted to in-frame clones and leaves out a portion. The sample shows approximately 140,000 clones, 75% to 85% of them seen only once. Sequencing was carried out using PBMCs. The source of these receptors is a girl aged 2-10 years in good health and CMV-seronegative.

This clone was recorded a few times. The chain combines TRBV4-2 with TRBJ1-3; D not resolved. Between the trimmed V and J ends, which lost 0 bases and 1 base, there was a span of 10 bases. The CDR3 is 16 amino acids. Germline lookup yields CDR1 LGHNA and CDR2 YNFKEQ. The CDR3: CASSQEHLLSGNTIYF. DNA for the CDR3: TGTGCCAGCAGCCAAGAACATTTATTGTCTGGAAACACCATATATTTT.

This chain links TRBV4-2 with TRBJ2-3; D perhaps matches TRBD2 (6 bases). V was trimmed by 4 bases and J by 6 bases, leaving 26 bases between them. Germline V gene data show CDR1 as LGHNA and CDR2 as YNFKEQ. There are 18 residues in the CDR3. The DNA of the CDR3 is TGTGCCAGCAGCCGGCAAGTCGGGGGACTTGGGGGGTCGGATACGCAGTATTTT. Protein product: CASSRQVGGLGGSDTQYF.

The table lists this clone with a count of one. The chain has TRBV5-1 and TRBJ2-6; 7 nucleotides align to TRBD2. After removal of 4 bases from V and 1 base from J, the junction contained 5 bases not matched to a gene. There are 16 residues in the CDR3. The germline CDR1 and CDR2 sequences are SGHRS and YFSETQ. The chain's CDR3 is CASSVTGGSGANVLTF. Written as DNA, the CDR3 is TGCGCCAGCAGCGTAACGGGGGGTTCTGGGGCCAACGTCCTGACTTTC.

V usage is TRBV7-3 and J usage is TRBJ2-1; D perhaps matches TRBD2 (6 bases). The CDR3 length is 13 residues. Looked up from germline, CDR1 is SGHTA and CDR2 is FQGTGA. Between the trimmed V and J ends, which lost 5 bases and 6 bases, there was a span of 11 bases. Here the CDR3 DNA reads TGTGCCAGCAGCCCCCCGGGACTCAATGAGCAGTTCTTC. Encoded protein: CASSPPGLNEQFF.

This clone came up a few times. CDR3 loop: CASIRGREAFF. In nucleotides, the CDR3 is TGTGCCAGCATTCGGGGAAGGGAAGCTTTCTTT. The V and J genes are TRBV6-1 and TRBJ1-1; D is ambiguous. Germline V gene sequence: CDR1 MNHNS, CDR2 SASEGT. V gave up 7 bases and J gave up 8 bases, with 11 bases separating them. The CDR3 covers 11 residues.

As concerns this clone: Within the sample, other DNA sequences also encode this same CDR3. This chain connects TRBV11-2 to TRBJ2-7, with 10 bases that match TRBD2. Germline V gene data show CDR1 as SGHAT and CDR2 as FQNNGV. This CDR3 is built from 15 residues. V lost 1 base to trimming and J lost 1 base; unmatched junction nucleotides: 1. CDR3 in DNA: TGTGCCAGCAGCTTAGGGACTAGCGGATCCTACGAGCAGTACTTC. Translation gives CASSLGTSGSYEQYF.

This clone came up a few times. The chain employs TRBV5-6 and TRBJ1-2, with a possible D match to TRBD1 (6 bases). Trimming took 4 bases from V and 6 from J, leaving 10 bases between them. Per germline, CDR1 SGHDT and CDR2 YYEEEE. There are 12 residues in the CDR3. CDR3 residues: CASSPQGNGYTF. DNA of the CDR3: TGTGCCAGCAGCCCGCAGGGGAATGGCTACACCTTC.